The clone carrying this TCR beta chain was detected many times. Its antigen is currently unknown. Each CDR3 protein is one row after TCRdb ran MiXCR on the reads. The sample has about 500,000 distinct CDR3 sequences; roughly a third are singletons. V shed 11 bases and J shed 1 base, with 20 bases lying between them. The length of the CDR3 is 15 residues. The data originate from a study of T cell repertoires in cytomegalovirus infection. Study at large: HLA-B-restricted CMV epitopes that are well studied were used alongside recently identified HLA-C-restricted ones.

The source was cultured PBMCs, collected from culture after CMV antigen stimulation. The sequence was obtained from a human donor in good health (CMV status not recorded). Some clones in this sample may be carry-over from other donors' samples. V is TRBV12-3 or TRBV12-4 and J is TRBJ1-2; D gene ambiguous. The CDR3 spells CASGYPTNVNYGYTF. CDR3 DNA: TGTGCCTCCGGTTACCCCACAAACGTTAACTATGGCTACACCTTC.